This TCR beta chain is from a study of T-cell memory formation after mild COVID-19. Study-wide context: There were largely donor-specific TCR clusters. Study-level points and caveats: Pre-infection memory showed some responding clones, and this suggested that cross-reactive memory joined. Second-wave clones peaking on day 37 lacked confirmed SARS-CoV-2 specificity.

The CDR3 sequence is 15 residues long. The V gene's germline CDR1 is SGDLS and CDR2 YYNGEE. V dropped 0 bases and J dropped 6 bases, with 13 bases sitting between them. TCRdb independently ran MiXCR on the 5' RACE reads; one entry per CDR3 protein. This repertoire shows approximately 190,000 distinct CDR3 sequences, 15% to 20% found once; its top ten account for 2% to 2.5%. The table lists this clonotype with a few counts. Its antigen is unknown. Source material: PBMCs or a T cell subset sorted from them (not recorded which). The origin of this receptor is an adult woman who had mild COVID-19 (a few samples of this study predate the infection). Cell type and time point are not known. J is TRBJ1-5 and V is TRBV9; D might be TRBD1 (6 bases). The CDR3 sequence is CASSVAPGAGQPQHF. The CDR3 nucleotides are TGTGCCAGCAGCGTAGCTCCAGGGGCTGGTCAGCCCCAGCATTTT.